The 12 T cell receptor beta chains below were found in one sample sequenced in a study of T cell responses to AZD1222 COVID-19 vaccine. The table came from immunoSEQ multiplex PCR; TCRdb's copy has only in-frame clones and leaves some out. The sample has some 150,000 clones; 70% to 90% are singletons. Sequencing was performed on peripheral blood, taken on day 0 of MenACWY control vaccination. The origin of the receptors is an adult in good health.

The chain links TRBV24-1 to TRBJ2-1, with D perhaps TRBD2 (6 bases). Germline CDR1 KGHDR, CDR2 SFDVKD. This CDR3 comprises 12 residues. Between the trimmed V and J ends, which lost 6 bases and 14 bases, there was a span of 16 bases. The CDR3 coding sequence is TGTGCCACCAGTTCCCAGGGACTCGTGGAGTTCTTC. It encodes CATSSQGLVEFF.

J is TRBJ2-2 and V is TRBV28, with 12 bases lining up with TRBD2. Losses at the gene ends were 5 bases for V and 2 bases for J; bases not matched to a gene: 6. The CDR3 has 17 residues. The germline CDR1 and CDR2 sequences are MDHEN and SYDVKM. The DNA for the CDR3 is TGTGCCAGCAGTCCGTTCGGACTAGCGGGAAACACCGGGGAGCTGTTTTTT. This sequence encodes CASSPFGLAGNTGELFF.

V usage is TRBV3-1 (or the pseudogene TRBV3-2) and J usage is TRBJ1-1; D may be TRBD1 (5 bases). Germline V gene lookup returns CDR1 LGHDT and CDR2 YNNKEL (reference sequence). This CDR3 has 13 residues. With 4 bases removed from V and 1 base from J, the gap between germline ends came to 7 bases. CDR3: CASSLQGNTEAFF. In nucleotides, the CDR3 is TGTGCCAGCAGCCTCCAGGGGAACACTGAAGCTTTCTTT.

This chain links TRBV27 with TRBJ1-2, with TRBD1 identical over 7 bases. Looked up from germline, CDR1 is MNHEY and CDR2 is SMNVEV (reference sequence). The ends lost 9 bases at V and 5 bases at J; junction bases unmatched: 6. CDR3 length equals 12 residues. This CDR3 reads CASRTGPYGYTF. The CDR3 DNA reads as TGTGCCAGTCGGACAGGCCCTTATGGCTACACCTTC.

CDR3 in DNA: TGTGCCAGCAGCCCTAGGGGGGGGCCTTCTGGGGCCAACGTCCTGACTTTC. Translating gives CASSPRGGPSGANVLTF. The rearrangement joins TRBV5-4 to TRBJ2-6, with D perhaps matching TRBD2 (7 bases). The CDR3 loop spans 17 amino acids. V lost 4 bases and J lost 1, with 15 bases in between. Germline V CDR1 and CDR2: SGHNT, YYREEE (reference sequence).

The gene calls are TRBV21-1 and TRBJ1-4; TRBD1 is the table's D call, not checked against the DNA. TRBV21-1 is described as a pseudogene. The length of the CDR3 is 13 residues. The CDR3 reads CASRQGPKEKLFF. For the CDR3, the DNA is TGTGCCAGCAGACAGGGTCCTAAGGAAAAACTGTTTTTT.

The CDR3 loop is CAWSRGQYMNTEAFF. As DNA, the CDR3 is TGTGCCTGGAGCCGGGGACAGTACATGAACACTGAAGCTTTCTTT. The chain has TRBV30 and TRBJ1-1; TRBD1 matches at 7 bases. CDR3 length equals 15 residues. Germline CDR1 and CDR2: GTSNPN and SVGIG (reference sequence). V gave up 3 bases and J gave up 0 bases; unmatched junction bases: 7.

The chain employs TRBV12-3 or TRBV12-4 and TRBJ1-4, with D unresolved. Trimming removed 3 bases from V and 5 bases from J, with 7 bases in between. This CDR3 has 13 residues. The CDR3 DNA follows: TGTGCCAGCAGTTTGGCAGAGAATGAAAAACTGTTTTTT. This gives the protein CASSLAENEKLFF.

The chain is built from TRBV21-1 and TRBJ2-7; the D call of TRBD1 is as the table states it, not checked on the DNA. TRBV21-1 constitutes a pseudogene. The CDR3 loop spans 15 amino acids. CDR3 protein: CASTLTDVPERSRDF. The CDR3 DNA is TGTGCCAGCACCCTAACCGACGTCCCGGAGAGGAGCAGGGATTTC.

The chain carries TRBV2 and TRBJ1-5; D is perhaps TRBD1 (5 bases). V was clipped by 2 bases and J by 0 bases, with 11 bases between them. In germline, CDR1 is SNHLY, CDR2 FYNNEI. This CDR3 is built from 16 residues. CDR3 nucleotides: TGTGCCAGCAGTGAAAGAGGGACCAATAGCAATCAGCCCCAGCATTTT. This codes for CASSERGTNSNQPQHF.

The chain recombines TRBV19 with TRBJ2-1, with 13 bases lining up with TRBD2. The CDR3 length is 15 residues. With 9 bases clipped from V and 6 bases from J, the junction kept 8 bases outside the gene matches. The germline V gene encodes CDR1 LNHDA and CDR2 SQIVND (reference sequence). CDR3 region: CASSKLAGGPNEQFF. The CDR3, as DNA: TGTGCCAGCTCAAAACTAGCGGGAGGGCCCAATGAGCAGTTCTTC.

The chain combines TRBV3-1 (or the pseudogene TRBV3-2) with TRBJ1-2; TRBD1 matches 8 bases. The germline V gene encodes CDR1 LGHDT and CDR2 YNNKEL (reference sequence). The ends lost 4 bases at V and 0 bases at J; junction bases unmatched: 16. The CDR3 sequence is 19 residues long. The CDR3 loop is CASSPRFDLGTGANYGYTF. The CDR3 DNA is TGTGCCAGCAGCCCGCGTTTCGACTTGGGGACAGGAGCTAACTATGGCTACACCTTC.